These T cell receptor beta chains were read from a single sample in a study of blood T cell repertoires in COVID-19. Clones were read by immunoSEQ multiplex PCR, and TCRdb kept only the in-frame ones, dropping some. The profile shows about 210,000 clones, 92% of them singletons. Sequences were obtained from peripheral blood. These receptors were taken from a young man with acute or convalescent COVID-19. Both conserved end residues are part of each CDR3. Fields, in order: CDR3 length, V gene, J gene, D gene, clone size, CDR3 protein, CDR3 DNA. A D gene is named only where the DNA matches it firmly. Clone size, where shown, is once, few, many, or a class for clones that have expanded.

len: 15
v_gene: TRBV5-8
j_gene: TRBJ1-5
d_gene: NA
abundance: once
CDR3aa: CASSALGGRNQPQHF
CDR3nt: TGTGCCAGCAGCGCCCTGGGGGGACGCAATCAGCCCCAGCATTTT

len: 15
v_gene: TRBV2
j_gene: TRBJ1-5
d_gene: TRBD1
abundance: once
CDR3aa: CASQKDRVGDQPQHF
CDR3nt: TGTGCCAGCCAGAAGGACAGGGTCGGGGATCAGCCCCAGCATTTT

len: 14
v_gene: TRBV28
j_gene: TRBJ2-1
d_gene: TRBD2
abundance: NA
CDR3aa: CASSLLRGAWEQFF
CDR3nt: TGTGCCAGCAGTTTATTGCGGGGGGCTTGGGAGCAGTTCTTC

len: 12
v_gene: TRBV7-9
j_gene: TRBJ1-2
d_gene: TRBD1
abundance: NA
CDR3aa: CASVGQLYGYTF
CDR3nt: TGTGCCAGCGTGGGACAGCTCTATGGCTACACCTTC

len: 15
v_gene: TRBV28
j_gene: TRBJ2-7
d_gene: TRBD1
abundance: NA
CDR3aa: CASSSDREVSYEQYF
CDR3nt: TGTGCCAGCAGCTCGGACAGGGAAGTATCCTACGAGCAGTACTTC

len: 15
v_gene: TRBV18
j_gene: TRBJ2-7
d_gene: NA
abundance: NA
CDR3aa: CASSSSTTGNYEQYF
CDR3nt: TGTGCCAGCTCCTCTTCAACCACAGGTAACTACGAGCAGTACTTC

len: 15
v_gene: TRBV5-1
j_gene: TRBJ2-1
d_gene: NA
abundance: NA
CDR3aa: CASSPEGSKYNEQFF
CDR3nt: TGCGCCAGCAGCCCGGAGGGCAGCAAATACAATGAGCAGTTCTTC

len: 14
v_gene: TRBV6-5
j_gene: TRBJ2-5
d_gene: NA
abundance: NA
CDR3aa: CASSYSFSGETQYF
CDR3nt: TGTGCCAGCAGTTACTCCTTTAGTGGAGAGACCCAGTACTTC

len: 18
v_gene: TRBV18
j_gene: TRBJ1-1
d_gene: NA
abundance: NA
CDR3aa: CASSPLPGEGLRSTEAFF
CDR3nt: TGTGCCAGCTCACCCCTCCCGGGGGAGGGGTTGAGGAGCACTGAAGCTTTCTTT

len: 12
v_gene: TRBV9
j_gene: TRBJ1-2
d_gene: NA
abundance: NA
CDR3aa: CASSRRVDGYTF
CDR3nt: TGTGCCAGCAGTCGCAGGGTGGATGGCTACACCTTC